Listed here are 30 T cell receptor beta chains from one sample, sequenced in a study of blood T cell repertoires in COVID-19. The table came from immunoSEQ multiplex PCR; TCRdb's copy has only in-frame clones and leaves some out. The sample consists of tens of thousands of clones, 93% of them appearing once. The sequenced sample consisted of peripheral blood. Receptor source: a man aged 70-80 years with active COVID-19.

The chain joins TRBV6-1 to TRBJ1-2; TRBD1 aligns across 8 bases. Per germline, CDR1 MNHNS and CDR2 SASEGT. The V gene end was trimmed by 0 bases and the J gene end by 4 bases; junction bases not matched to a gene: 4. The CDR3 length is 15 residues. The CDR3 loop is CASSEATGAFYGYTF. DNA of the CDR3: TGTGCCAGCAGTGAAGCGACAGGGGCCTTCTATGGCTACACCTTC.

This clone was seen only once. The gene calls are TRBV20-1 and TRBJ1-1; D is possibly TRBD1 (6 bases). The length of the CDR3 is 11 residues. Germline CDR1 is DFQATT and CDR2 is SNEGSKA (reference sequence). Deletions cut 6 bases from V and 10 bases from J, with 15 bases between. Here the CDR3 reads CSATGPTGAFF. CDR3 DNA sequence: TGCAGTGCCACGGGCCCGACAGGAGCTTTCTTT.

The genes are TRBV5-6 and TRBJ2-7; 9 nucleotides match TRBD1. J was trimmed by 1 base and V by 4 bases; bases with no gene match: 3. Germline V gene lookup returns CDR1 SGHDT and CDR2 YYEEEE. CDR3 length equals 14 residues. The CDR3 bases are TGTGCCAGCAGCCCGACAGGGGGATCCTACGAGCAGTACGTC. Its protein product is CASSPTGGSYEQYV.

The rearrangement uses TRBV5-4 and TRBJ1-1, with a weak D call TRBD1 (5 bases). Per germline, CDR1 SGHNT and CDR2 YYREEE (reference sequence). Between the trimmed V and J ends, which lost 6 bases and 1 base, there was a span of 10 bases. This CDR3 contains 13 residues. CDR3 sequence: CASTVTGNTEAFF. The CDR3 DNA is TGTGCCAGCACCGTTACAGGGAACACTGAAGCTTTCTTT.

The chain has TRBV11-2 and TRBJ1-2, with 8 bases aligning to TRBD1. V lost 1 base to trimming and J lost 8 bases; unmatched junction nucleotides: 6. CDR1 and CDR2 from the germline V gene are SGHAT and FQNNGV. The CDR3 contains 14 residues. The CDR3 DNA follows: TGTGCCAGCAGCTTAGTTCAGGGGGCGGAAGGCTACACCTTC. Translating it yields CASSLVQGAEGYTF.

This chain links TRBV7-8 with TRBJ2-1, with a tentative D call TRBD1 (5 bases). The CDR3 extends over 13 amino acids. Germline CDR1 is SGHVS and CDR2 is FQNEAQ. The V end lost 7 bases, the J end lost 3 bases, and 10 bases lay between the germline ends. In DNA, the CDR3 is TGTGCCAGCAACCAGGACAACTACAATGAGCAGTTCTTC. Translation gives CASNQDNYNEQFF.

The chain couples TRBV5-4 to TRBJ2-3; D ambiguous. Germline CDR1 and CDR2: SGHNT and YYREEE (reference sequence). V shed 0 bases and J shed 3 bases, with 14 bases lying between them. The CDR3 runs 16 residues. CDR3 residues: CASSLGQVRMTDTQYF. CDR3 nucleotide sequence: TGTGCCAGCAGCTTGGGGCAGGTTAGAATGACAGATACGCAGTATTTT. The whole variable domain, filled in from reference TRBV5-4 and TRBJ2-3, reads ETGVTQSPTHLIKTRGQQVTLRCSSQSGHNTVSWYQQALGQGPQFIFQYYREEENGRGNFPPRFSGLQFPNYSSELNVNALELDDSALYLCASSLGQVRMTDTQYFGPGTRLTVL.

The chain recombines TRBV11-2 with TRBJ1-1; D possibly corresponds to TRBD1 (5 bases). The CDR3 loop spans 14 amino acids. Between the trimmed V and J ends, which lost 5 bases and 4 bases, there was a span of 14 bases. CDR1 SGHAT and CDR2 FQNNGV come from the germline V gene. Written as DNA, the CDR3 is TGTGCCAGCAGCGCCATAAGGGGTATCACTGAAGCTTTCTTT. Residues: CASSAIRGITEAFF.

V usage is TRBV7-6 and J usage is TRBJ1-3; D call uncertain. CDR1 and CDR2 (germline): SGHVS, FNYEAQ. V was trimmed by 1 base and J by 0 bases, leaving 10 bases between them. The CDR3 contains 16 residues. CDR3: CASSLGGTRSGNTIYF. CDR3 DNA sequence: TGTGCCAGCAGCTTAGGCGGAACTCGCTCTGGAAACACCATATATTTT.

This rearrangement joins TRBV5-1 to TRBJ1-1; no definite D call. Trimming stripped 0 bases from V and 7 bases from J, with 10 bases between. The CDR3 covers 13 residues. Germline CDR1 is SGHRS and CDR2 is YFSETQ. The CDR3 DNA reads TGCGCCAGCAGCTTGGAGATCCGGGGTGAAGCTTTCTTT. Translating it yields CASSLEIRGEAFF.

The rearrangement uses TRBV3-1 (or the pseudogene TRBV3-2) and TRBJ2-3, with 7 bases lining up with TRBD1. J gave up 0 bases and V 1 base, and 4 bases lay outside the gene matches. The CDR3 is 16 residues long. Germline-derived CDR1 and CDR2 are LGHDT and YNNKEL (reference sequence). The CDR3 nucleotides are TGTGCCAGCAGCCAAGCAGGACAGGTCAGCACAGATACGCAGTATTTT. It specifies CASSQAGQVSTDTQYF.

V is TRBV6-5 and J is TRBJ2-7; D is perhaps TRBD2 (6 bases). Germline CDR1 is MNHEY and CDR2 is SVGAGI. With 6 bases removed from V and 3 bases from J, the gap between germline ends came to 18 bases. CDR3 size: 15 residues. The CDR3 nucleotides are TGTGCCAGCAGACCCGGACTTTTCGGGGGCTACGAGCAGTACTTC. It encodes CASRPGLFGGYEQYF.

The chain combines TRBV29-1 with TRBJ2-1; 10 bases agree with TRBD1. V lost 4 bases to trimming and J lost 6 bases; unmatched junction nucleotides: 0. This CDR3 has 12 residues. The germline gives CDR1 SQVTM, CDR2 ANQGSEA. The CDR3 region is CSVGTGGNEQFF. As DNA, the CDR3 is TGCAGCGTTGGGACAGGGGGCAATGAGCAGTTCTTC.

In its sample, this clone was seen a few times. CDR3 sequence (DNA): TGCAGTGCTAGTAACGGGGGCGAGCAGTACGTC. Translated: CSASNGGEQYV. This rearrangement joins TRBV20-1 to TRBJ2-7, with D perhaps TRBD2 (6 bases). V lost 3 bases, J lost 6 bases, and 9 bases lay in between. The CDR3 has 11 residues. Germline CDR1 reads DFQATT; CDR2 reads SNEGSKA (reference sequence).

The table lists this clone with a count of one. The chain uses TRBV7-8 and TRBJ1-1, with 7 positions matching TRBD1. V lost 8 bases to trimming and J lost 2 bases; unmatched junction nucleotides: 5. The CDR3 is made up of 13 amino acids. Germline CDR1 is SGHVS and CDR2 is FQNEAQ. CDR3 nucleotide sequence: TGTGCCAGCTCGGAAGGGGGCAACACTGAAGCTTTCTTT. Translating it yields CASSEGGNTEAFF.

The genes are TRBV28 and TRBJ1-4; the D gene is possibly TRBD1 (5 bases). The CDR3 sequence is 14 residues long. V gave up 3 bases and J gave up 6 bases, with 11 bases separating them. Germline V gene sequence: CDR1 MDHEN, CDR2 SYDVKM. CDR3 residues: CASSFRQGHEKLFF. The CDR3, as DNA: TGTGCCAGCAGTTTCCGGCAGGGCCATGAAAAACTGTTTTTT.

This clone was observed once. This chain links TRBV6-2 or TRBV6-3 with TRBJ1-5; possibly TRBD1 for D (6 bases). Trimming left V 5 bases short and J 3 bases short, with 8 bases between. There are 13 residues in the CDR3. Per the germline V gene, CDR1 is MNHEY and CDR2 is SVGEGT. CDR3: CASSPGDNQPQHF. In DNA form, the CDR3 reads TGTGCCAGCAGTCCAGGGGACAATCAGCCCCAGCATTTT.

The chain uses TRBV18 and TRBJ2-7; 9 bases align to TRBD1. This CDR3 is built from 13 residues. The V segment lost 3 bases and the J segment 4 bases; nucleotides outside the gene matches: 1. The germline gives CDR1 KGHSH, CDR2 LQKENI. CDR3 protein: CASSPGTGYEQYV. Here the CDR3 DNA reads TGTGCCAGCTCACCCGGGACAGGGTACGAGCAGTACGTC.

The CDR3 DNA follows: TGTGCCAGCAGTTTACTTCAACCCGGGACAGGGGGCTCGGATGGCTACACCTTC. It encodes CASSLLQPGTGGSDGYTF. J is TRBJ1-2 and V is TRBV28, with TRBD1 identical over 12 bases. Germline V CDR1 and CDR2: MDHEN, SYDVKM. The CDR3 runs 18 residues. Unmatched junction bases numbered 13, after V lost 2 bases and J lost 6 bases.

Only one count was recorded for this clone. This rearrangement joins TRBV5-4 to TRBJ2-7; D might be TRBD2 (5 bases). Per germline, CDR1 SGHNT and CDR2 YYREEE (reference sequence). This CDR3 is built from 13 residues. Trimming shortened V by 4 bases and J by 6 bases, and 14 bases separated the two germline ends. The CDR3 loop reads CASSGGEFFEQYF. As DNA, the CDR3 is TGTGCCAGCAGCGGAGGAGAGTTCTTCGAGCAGTACTTC.

V is TRBV5-5 and J is TRBJ2-1; 11 nucleotides align to TRBD2. The trim removed 4 bases at V and 2 bases at J, leaving 2 bases unmatched. The CDR3 covers 15 residues. Germline V lookup: CDR1 SGHKS, CDR2 YYEKEE (reference sequence). The CDR3 reads CASSRSGGAYNEQFF. The CDR3 DNA is TGTGCCAGCAGCCGTAGCGGGGGGGCCTACAATGAGCAGTTCTTC. Supplemented by reference TRBV5-5 and TRBJ2-1, the full variable domain reads DAGVTQSPTHLIKTRGQQVTLRCSPISGHKSVSWYQQVLGQGPQFIFQYYEKEERGRGNFPDRFSARQFPNYSSELNVNALLLGDSALYLCASSRSGGAYNEQFFGPGTRLTVL.

V and J are TRBV4-1 and TRBJ2-7; perhaps TRBD2 as D (6 bases). V dropped 3 bases and J dropped 5 bases, with 11 bases sitting between them. CDR1 is MGHRA, CDR2 YSYEKL, per germline. CDR3 length equals 13 residues. For the CDR3, the DNA is TGCGCCAGCAGCCACGGGGGTTCCCACGAGCAGTACTTC. Amino acid sequence: CASSHGGSHEQYF.

This clone has a single count. The chain links TRBV6-2 or TRBV6-3 to TRBJ2-7; D is undetermined. Trimming left V 6 bases short and J 3 bases short, with 12 bases between. Germline CDR1 is MNHEY and CDR2 is SVGEGT. The CDR3 is made up of 13 amino acids. The CDR3 DNA follows: TGTGCCAGCAGCCGCACTACTAACTACGAGCAGTACTTC. Protein: CASSRTTNYEQYF.

The CDR3 region has the DNA TGTGCCAGCAGTTTAGGGACAGCTTATGGCTACACCTTC. Its translation is CASSLGTAYGYTF. The chain links TRBV28 to TRBJ1-2; 7 bases are shared with TRBD1. The germline V gene has CDR1 MDHEN and CDR2 SYDVKM. V lost 2 bases, J lost 5 bases, and 2 bases stayed unmatched. This CDR3 comprises 13 residues.

The V gene is TRBV5-4, the J gene TRBJ1-1, with D possibly matching TRBD1 (5 bases). Germline CDR1 SGHNT, CDR2 YYREEE (reference sequence). CDR3 length: 15 residues. V dropped 4 bases and J dropped 3 bases, with 16 bases sitting between them. CDR3 sequence reads: CASSADSTIDTEAFF. Written as DNA, the CDR3 is TGTGCCAGCAGCGCCGACAGTACCATAGACACTGAAGCTTTCTTT.

The CDR3 is CASSDGIAGGRGQETQYF. The CDR3 DNA reads as TGTGCCAGCAGTGACGGTATAGCGGGGGGTCGGGGCCAAGAGACCCAGTACTTC. The V and J genes are TRBV2 and TRBJ2-5; 10 nucleotides align to TRBD2. This CDR3 spans 18 amino acids. The germline CDR1 and CDR2 sequences are SNHLY and FYNNEI. After removal of 3 bases from V and 1 base from J, the junction contained 11 bases not matched to a gene.

The V gene is TRBV7-9, the J gene TRBJ1-3, with D possibly being TRBD1 (6 bases). V was trimmed by 5 bases and J by 0 bases, leaving 11 bases between them. Germline V gene sequence: CDR1 SEHNR, CDR2 FQNEAQ (reference sequence). This CDR3 is built from 15 residues. The DNA of the CDR3 is TGTGCCAGCAGCCTAAGGGGGGGCTCTGGAAACACCATATATTTT. Protein sequence: CASSLRGGSGNTIYF.

In this sample, this clone turned up once. The chain combines TRBV7-2 with TRBJ1-1; 11 bases map to TRBD1. CDR3 size: 14 residues. V was clipped by 2 bases and J by 10 bases; unmatched bases: 6. Germline CDR1 SGHTA, CDR2 FQGNSA. The CDR3 coding sequence is TGTGCCAGCAGCTTACGGACAGGGGGCAGTGGAGCTTTCTTT. As protein: CASSLRTGGSGAFF.

The chain is built from TRBV7-2 and TRBJ2-5; 7 nucleotides align to TRBD2. Germline CDR1 SGHTA, CDR2 FQGNSA. V lost 2 bases, J lost 2 bases, and 5 bases stayed unmatched. The CDR3 covers 15 residues. The CDR3 spells CASSLMAGVQETQYF. CDR3 coding DNA: TGTGCCAGCAGCTTAATGGCGGGGGTTCAAGAGACCCAGTACTTC.

The CDR3 loop is CASSPRQLKGANVLTF. DNA for the CDR3: TGTGCCAGCAGTCCTCGACAGCTGAAGGGGGCCAACGTCCTGACTTTC. The gene calls are TRBV27 and TRBJ2-6; perhaps TRBD1 as D (5 bases). This CDR3 is built from 16 residues. Germline CDR1 and CDR2: MNHEY and SMNVEV (reference sequence). V gave up 5 bases and J gave up 4 bases, with 15 bases separating them.